These 19 T cell receptor beta chains were all obtained from the same sample, sequenced in a study of cytomegalovirus exposure and HLA in healthy donors. Vbeta (60) and Jbeta (13) primers were used in the PCR. The repertoire was sequenced with immunoSEQ multiplex PCR; TCRdb's copy has only in-frame clones and lacks some. The sample comprises approximately 90,000 clones, roughly three fifths of which are singletons, and roughly 6% rests with the top ten. Source material: PBMCs. Every receptor here comes from a woman aged 25 to 39 in good health and CMV-seronegative.

The V call is TRBV14, the J call TRBJ2-7; the D gene is possibly TRBD2 (6 bases). Germline-derived CDR1 and CDR2 are SGHDN and FVKESK. V lost 0 bases and J 4 bases, leaving 7 bases between the germline ends. The CDR3 is 13 residues long. CDR3 nucleotide sequence: TGTGCCAGCAGCCAAGAGGGAGGTTACGAGCAGTACTTC. Translating it yields CASSQEGGYEQYF.

The chain combines TRBV9 with TRBJ2-1, with a tentative D call TRBD2 (7 bases). Germline V gene sequence: CDR1 SGDLS, CDR2 YYNGEE. V lost 4 bases and J lost 1, with 18 bases in between. The CDR3 is 17 residues long. Written as DNA, the CDR3 is TGTGCCAGCAGCCGACGTAGGGGGGAGGGTTCCTACAATGAGCAGTTCTTC. Protein sequence: CASSRRRGEGSYNEQFF.

The chain combines TRBV11-2 with TRBJ2-4, with a possible D match to TRBD2 (5 bases). The germline V gene encodes CDR1 SGHAT and CDR2 FQNNGV. V lost 3 bases and J lost 3, with 6 bases in between. The CDR3 has 13 amino acids. Here the CDR3 reads CASSFGIKNIQYF. As DNA, the CDR3 is TGTGCCAGCAGCTTCGGGATCAAAAACATTCAGTACTTC.

The V call is TRBV11-3, the J call TRBJ2-7; D gene unclear. Germline V gene sequence: CDR1 SGHNT, CDR2 YENEEA. V shed 2 bases and J shed 6 bases, with 5 bases lying between them. CDR3 length equals 11 residues. This chain's CDR3 is CASSLMAEQYF. In DNA form, the CDR3 reads TGTGCCAGCAGCTTAATGGCCGAGCAGTACTTC.

This chain uses TRBV11-2 with TRBJ1-1; D is unresolved. V was shortened by 3 bases and J by 5 bases, with 10 bases between the two germline ends. The length of the CDR3 is 13 residues. CDR1 and CDR2 from the germline V gene are SGHAT and FQNNGV. For the CDR3, the DNA is TGTGCCAGCAGCTTTTTAATGAGTACTGAAGCTTTCTTT. This encodes CASSFLMSTEAFF.

Turning to this clone: The junction and the germline gene differ at one end; a read error may be behind it. This chain joins TRBV6-6 and TRBJ1-3; TRBD1 is a possible D gene (6 bases). CDR1 MNHNY and CDR2 SVGAGI come from the germline V gene (reference sequence). The CDR3 contains 14 residues. CDR3 nucleotide sequence: TGTGCCAGCAGTTTAGGGGGTTCTGGAGACACCATATATTTT. Encoded protein: CASSLGGSGDTIYF.

The V call is TRBV11-3, the J call TRBJ2-6; a possible D gene is TRBD2 (5 bases). The CDR3 has 13 residues. The ends were cut back, 8 bases at V and 1 base at J, with 6 bases in the middle. Germline assignment: CDR1 SGHNT and CDR2 YENEEA. CDR3: CASGRSGANVLTF. The CDR3 region has the DNA TGTGCCAGCGGGAGATCTGGGGCCAACGTCCTGACTTTC.

The sample holds a few counts of this clone. This chain joins TRBV19 and TRBJ2-3, with D possibly TRBD2 on 6 matching bases. V was pared by 0 bases and J by 4 bases, with 8 bases between. Per the germline V gene, CDR1 is LNHDA and CDR2 is SQIVND (reference sequence). The CDR3 consists of 14 residues. The DNA of the CDR3 is TGTGCCAGTAGTATAGATCGACTAGCAGATACGCAGTATTTT. This codes for CASSIDRLADTQYF.

This clone has only a few counts. The gene calls are TRBV27 and TRBJ2-2, with D tentatively TRBD2 (6 bases). The length of the CDR3 is 16 residues. Per the germline V gene, CDR1 is MNHEY and CDR2 is SMNVEV (reference sequence). V gave up 5 bases and J gave up 3 bases, with 16 bases separating them. CDR3: CASSLSGPGDTGELFF. In nucleotides, the CDR3 is TGTGCCAGCAGTCTTTCCGGGCCGGGGGACACCGGGGAGCTGTTTTTT.

This clone came up a few times. V gene TRBV19 combines with J gene TRBJ2-7, with 11 bases identical to TRBD1. V was pared by 4 bases and J by 7 bases, with 3 bases of the junction left unmatched. Germline V gives CDR1 LNHDA, CDR2 SQIVND (reference sequence). The CDR3 loop spans 13 amino acids. The CDR3 loop is CASSTGQGGEQYF. In nucleotides, the CDR3 is TGTGCCAGTAGTACGGGACAGGGGGGGGAGCAGTACTTC. Using reference TRBV19 and TRBJ2-7 for the parts outside the CDR3, the full variable domain is DGGITQSPKYLFRKEGQNVTLSCEQNLNHDAMYWYRQDPGQGLRLIYYSQIVNDFQKGDIAEGYSVSREKKESFPLTVTSAQKNPTAFYLCASSTGQGGEQYFGPGTRLTVT.

V gene TRBV27 combines with J gene TRBJ1-1; TRBD1 aligns across 7 bases. The V and J ends lost 5 bases and 5 bases, in that order; junction bases with no gene match: 14. This CDR3 has 16 residues. CDR1 is MNHEY and CDR2 is SMNVEV in the germline V gene (reference sequence). The CDR3 sequence is CASSPIRQGRQTEAFF. The DNA of the CDR3 is TGTGCCAGCAGTCCGATTCGACAGGGCCGACAAACTGAAGCTTTCTTT.

The rearrangement links TRBV2 to TRBJ1-5; D remains unclear. This CDR3 contains 16 residues. Germline assignment: CDR1 SNHLY and CDR2 FYNNEI. V gave up 1 base and J gave up 2 bases, with 12 bases separating them. The DNA for the CDR3 is TGTGCCAGCAGTGAAGGAGGGAGGAGAGGCAATCAGCCCCAGCATTTT. It specifies CASSEGGRRGNQPQHF.

The rearrangement links TRBV5-5 to TRBJ2-2, with TRBD2 matching 7 bases. V was clipped by 2 bases and J by 1 base; unmatched bases: 5. CDR1 and CDR2 (germline): SGHKS, YYEKEE (reference sequence). The CDR3 has 16 residues. The CDR3 DNA reads TGTGCCAGCAGCTTCTCAGCGGGGATGAACACCGGGGAGCTGTTTTTT. Translated: CASSFSAGMNTGELFF.

The chain employs TRBV28 and TRBJ1-2, with D possibly TRBD1 on 6 matching bases. Germline V gene lookup returns CDR1 MDHEN and CDR2 SYDVKM. The CDR3 runs 12 residues. Trimming shortened V by 7 bases and J by 4 bases, and 10 bases separated the two germline ends. The CDR3, as DNA: TGTGCCAGCACAGGGGACGGCTATGGCTACACCTTC. This codes for CASTGDGYGYTF.

The chain employs TRBV11-2 and TRBJ1-1, with no clear D. CDR3 length equals 13 residues. V was trimmed by 6 bases and J by 3 bases, leaving 11 bases between them. Germline-derived CDR1 and CDR2 are SGHAT and FQNNGV. In DNA, the CDR3 is TGTGCCAGCAGTTCGCCCAGGTACACTGAAGCTTTCTTT. Translation: CASSSPRYTEAFF.

The genes are TRBV9 and TRBJ2-1, with 11 positions matching TRBD1. The CDR3 is made up of 16 amino acids. CDR1 SGDLS and CDR2 YYNGEE come from the germline V gene. V trimming: 4 bases; J trimming: 7 bases; junction bases outside the gene matches: 10. Here the CDR3 reads CASSPNPGQGENEQFF. In DNA form, the CDR3 reads TGTGCCAGCAGCCCCAACCCGGGACAGGGGGAGAATGAGCAGTTCTTC. Looking up the rest from reference TRBV9 and TRBJ2-1 gives the full variable domain: DSGVTQTPKHLITATGQRVTLRCSPRSGDLSVYWYQQSLDQGLQFLIQYYNGEERAKGNILERFSAQQFPDLHSELNLSSLELGDSALYFCASSPNPGQGENEQFFGPGTRLTVL.

The chain is built from TRBV5-4 and TRBJ2-5; a possible D gene is TRBD2 (6 bases). The germline V gene has CDR1 SGHNT and CDR2 YYREEE (reference sequence). This CDR3 is built from 13 residues. V shed 7 bases and J shed 5 bases, with 15 bases lying between them. CDR3 in DNA: TGTGCCAGCCTGGTGGTAGGAGGGGAGACCCAGTACTTC. The encoded protein is CASLVVGGETQYF.

The genes are TRBV12-5 and TRBJ2-2; D is possibly TRBD1 (6 bases). CDR1 is LGHNT and CDR2 is FRNRAP in the germline V gene. V lost 1 base and J lost 1, with 10 bases in between. The CDR3 length is 16 residues. Here the CDR3 DNA reads TGTGCTAGTGGTTTGGGCGCAGGGGAGAACACCGGGGAGCTGTTTTTT. Translating gives CASGLGAGENTGELFF.

This clone was seen more than once but under ten times. This chain links TRBV7-3 with TRBJ2-3; D gene ambiguous. Trimming shortened V by 5 bases and J by 5 bases, and 8 bases separated the two germline ends. CDR1 SGHTA and CDR2 FQGTGA come from the germline V gene. The CDR3 has 12 residues. The CDR3 DNA reads TGTGCCAGCAGCCCGGCAGGAGATACGCAGTATTTT. As protein: CASSPAGDTQYF.